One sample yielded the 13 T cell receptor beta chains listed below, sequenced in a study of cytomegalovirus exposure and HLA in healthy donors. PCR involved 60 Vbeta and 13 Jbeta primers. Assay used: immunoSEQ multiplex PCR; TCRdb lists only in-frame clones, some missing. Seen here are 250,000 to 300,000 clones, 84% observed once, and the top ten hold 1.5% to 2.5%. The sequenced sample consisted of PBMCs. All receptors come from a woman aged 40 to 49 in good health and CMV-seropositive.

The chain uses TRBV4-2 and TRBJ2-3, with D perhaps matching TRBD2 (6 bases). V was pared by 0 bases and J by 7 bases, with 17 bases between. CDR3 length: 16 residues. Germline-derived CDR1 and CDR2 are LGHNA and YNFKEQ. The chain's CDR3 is CASSQEYVDGGNTQYF. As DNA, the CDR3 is TGTGCCAGCAGCCAAGAATATGTAGATGGGGGGAATACGCAGTATTTT.

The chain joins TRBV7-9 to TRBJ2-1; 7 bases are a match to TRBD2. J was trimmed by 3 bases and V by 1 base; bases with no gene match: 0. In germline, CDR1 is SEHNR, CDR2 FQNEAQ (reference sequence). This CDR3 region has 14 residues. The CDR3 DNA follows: TGTGCCAGCAGCTTAGGGACTAGCTACAATGAGCAGTTCTTC. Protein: CASSLGTSYNEQFF.

The CDR3 spells CASSHPGGNGYTF. Here the CDR3 DNA reads TGCGCCAGCAGCCATCCAGGGGGGAATGGCTACACCTTC. The rearrangement joins TRBV5-1 to TRBJ1-2; 7 bases are shared with TRBD1. This CDR3 region has 13 residues. The germline gives CDR1 SGHRS, CDR2 YFSETQ. With V trimmed by 4 bases and J by 6 bases, 6 bases remained unmatched. The full variable domain, completed using reference TRBV5-1 and TRBJ1-2, is KAGVTQTPRYLIKTRGQQVTLSCSPISGHRSVSWYQQTPGQGLQFLFEYFSETQRNKGNFPGRFSGRQFSNSRSEMNVSTLELGDSALYLCASSHPGGNGYTFGSGTRLTVV.

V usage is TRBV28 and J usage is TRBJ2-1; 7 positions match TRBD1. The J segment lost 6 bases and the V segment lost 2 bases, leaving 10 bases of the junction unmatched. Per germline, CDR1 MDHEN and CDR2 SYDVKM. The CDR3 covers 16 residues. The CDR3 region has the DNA TGTGCCAGCAGTTTAAAACTACGACAGGGAACCAATGAGCAGTTCTTC. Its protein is CASSLKLRQGTNEQFF.

The CDR3 sequence is CASSPHLTSTGTGELFF. The CDR3, as DNA: TGTGCCAGCAGCCCCCACTTGACTAGTACGGGTACGGGGGAGCTGTTTTTT. The chain uses TRBV4-2 and TRBJ2-2; TRBD2 might be the D (6 bases). V was trimmed by 4 bases and J by 8 bases, leaving 23 bases between them. The CDR3 runs to 17 residues. Germline V gene sequence: CDR1 LGHNA, CDR2 YNFKEQ.

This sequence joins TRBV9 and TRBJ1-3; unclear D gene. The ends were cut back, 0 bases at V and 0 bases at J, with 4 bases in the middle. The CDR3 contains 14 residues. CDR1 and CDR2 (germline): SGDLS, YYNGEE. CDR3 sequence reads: CASSVEASGNTIYF. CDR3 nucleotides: TGTGCCAGCAGCGTAGAAGCCTCTGGAAACACCATATATTTT. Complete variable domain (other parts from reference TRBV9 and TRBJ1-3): DSGVTQTPKHLITATGQRVTLRCSPRSGDLSVYWYQQSLDQGLQFLIQYYNGEERAKGNILERFSAQQFPDLHSELNLSSLELGDSALYFCASSVEASGNTIYFGEGSWLTVV.

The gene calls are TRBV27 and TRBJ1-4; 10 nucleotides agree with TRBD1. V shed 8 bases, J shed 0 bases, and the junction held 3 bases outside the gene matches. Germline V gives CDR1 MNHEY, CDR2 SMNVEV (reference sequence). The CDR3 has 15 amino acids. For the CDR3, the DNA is TGTGCCAGCCGGGACAGGGGCCCAACTAATGAAAAACTGTTTTTT. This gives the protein CASRDRGPTNEKLFF. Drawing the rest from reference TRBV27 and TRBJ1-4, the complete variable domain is EAQVTQNPRYLITVTGKKLTVTCSQNMNHEYMSWYRQDPGLGLRQIYYSMNVEVTDKGDVPEGYKVSRKEKRNFPLILESPSPNQTSLYFCASRDRGPTNEKLFFGSGTQLSVL.

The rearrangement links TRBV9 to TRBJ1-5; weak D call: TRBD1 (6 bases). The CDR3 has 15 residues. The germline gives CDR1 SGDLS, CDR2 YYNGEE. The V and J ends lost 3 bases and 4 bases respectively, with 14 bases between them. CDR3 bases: TGTGCCAGCAGCGCGTCTACAGGGTTGAATCAGCCCCAGCATTTT. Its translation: CASSASTGLNQPQHF.

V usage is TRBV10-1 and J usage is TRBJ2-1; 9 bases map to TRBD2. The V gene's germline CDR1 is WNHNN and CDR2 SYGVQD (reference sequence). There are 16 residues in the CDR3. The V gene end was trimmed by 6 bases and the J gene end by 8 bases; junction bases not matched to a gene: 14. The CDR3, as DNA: TGCGCCAGCAGCGGACGACTAGCGGAAGCCTGGTATGAGCAGTTCTTC. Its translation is CASSGRLAEAWYEQFF.

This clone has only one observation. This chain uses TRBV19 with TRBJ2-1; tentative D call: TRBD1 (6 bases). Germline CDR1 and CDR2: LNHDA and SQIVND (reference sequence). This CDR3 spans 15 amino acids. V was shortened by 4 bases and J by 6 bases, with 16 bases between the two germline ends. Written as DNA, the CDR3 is TGTGCCAGTAGTACTCAACTCATGGGGGCCAATGAGCAGTTCTTC. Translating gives CASSTQLMGANEQFF.

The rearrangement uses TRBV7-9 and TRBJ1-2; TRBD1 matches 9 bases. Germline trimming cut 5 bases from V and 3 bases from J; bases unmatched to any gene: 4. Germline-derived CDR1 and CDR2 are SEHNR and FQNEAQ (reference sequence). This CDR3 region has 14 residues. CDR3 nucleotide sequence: TGTGCCAGCAGCACTACAGGGGGCGACTATGGCTACACCTTC. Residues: CASSTTGGDYGYTF.

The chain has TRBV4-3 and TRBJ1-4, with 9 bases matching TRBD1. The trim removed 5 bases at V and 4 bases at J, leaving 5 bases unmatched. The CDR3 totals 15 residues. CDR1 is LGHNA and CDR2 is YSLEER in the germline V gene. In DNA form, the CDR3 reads TGCGCCAGCAGCGTCCGGGACAGGGTTAATGAAAAACTGTTTTTT. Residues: CASSVRDRVNEKLFF.

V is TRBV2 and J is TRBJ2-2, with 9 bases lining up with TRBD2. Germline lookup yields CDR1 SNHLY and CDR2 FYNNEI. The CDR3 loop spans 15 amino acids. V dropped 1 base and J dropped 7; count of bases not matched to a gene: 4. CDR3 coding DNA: TGTGCCAGCAGTGAAGTAGCGGGAGCGGGCGGGGAGCTGTTTTTT. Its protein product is CASSEVAGAGGELFF.